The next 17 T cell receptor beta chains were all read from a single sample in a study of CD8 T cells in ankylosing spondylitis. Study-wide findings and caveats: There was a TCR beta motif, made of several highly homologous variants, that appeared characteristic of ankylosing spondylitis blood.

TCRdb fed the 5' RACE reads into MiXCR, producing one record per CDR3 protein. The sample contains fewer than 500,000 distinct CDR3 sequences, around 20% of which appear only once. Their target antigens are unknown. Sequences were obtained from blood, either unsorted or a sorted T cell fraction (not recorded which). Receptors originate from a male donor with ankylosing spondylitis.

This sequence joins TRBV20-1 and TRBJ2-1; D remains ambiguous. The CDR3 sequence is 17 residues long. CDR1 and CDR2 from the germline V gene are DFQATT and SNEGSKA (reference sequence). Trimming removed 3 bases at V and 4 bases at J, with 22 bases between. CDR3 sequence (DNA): TGCAGTGCTAGTCGCCCGACTCCCACTTCGCTATACAATGAGCAGTTCTTC. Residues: CSASRPTPTSLYNEQFF.

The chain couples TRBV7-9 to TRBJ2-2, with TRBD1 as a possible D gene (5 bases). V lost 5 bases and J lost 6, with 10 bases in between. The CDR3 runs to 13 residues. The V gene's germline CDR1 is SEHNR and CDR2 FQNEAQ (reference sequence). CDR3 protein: CASSLRAAGELFF. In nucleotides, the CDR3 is TGTGCCAGCAGCCTCAGGGCTGCCGGGGAGCTGTTTTTT.

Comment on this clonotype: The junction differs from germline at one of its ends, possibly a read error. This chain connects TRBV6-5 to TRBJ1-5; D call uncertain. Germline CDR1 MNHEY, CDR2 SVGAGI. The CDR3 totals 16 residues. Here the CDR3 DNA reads TGTGCCAGCACTTACGTGACCCGGGGAGGCAATCAGCCCCAGCATTTT. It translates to CASTYVTRGGNQPQHF.

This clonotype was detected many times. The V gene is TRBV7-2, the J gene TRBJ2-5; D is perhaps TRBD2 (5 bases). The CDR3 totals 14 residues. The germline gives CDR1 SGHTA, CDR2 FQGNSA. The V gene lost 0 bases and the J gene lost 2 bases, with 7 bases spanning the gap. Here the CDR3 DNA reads TGTGCCAGCAGCTTAGCAAGCGGACAAGAGACCCAGTACTTC. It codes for CASSLASGQETQYF.

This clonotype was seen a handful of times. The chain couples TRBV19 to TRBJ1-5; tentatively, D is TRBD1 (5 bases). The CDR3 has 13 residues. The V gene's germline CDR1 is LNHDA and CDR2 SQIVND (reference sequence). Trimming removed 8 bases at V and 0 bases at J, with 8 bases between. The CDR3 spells CASVGGSNQPQHF. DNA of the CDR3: TGTGCCAGTGTTGGGGGTAGCAATCAGCCCCAGCATTTT.

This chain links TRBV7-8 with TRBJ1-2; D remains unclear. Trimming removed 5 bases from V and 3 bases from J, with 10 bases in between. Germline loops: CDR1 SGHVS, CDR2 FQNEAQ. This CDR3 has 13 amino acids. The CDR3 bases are TGTGCCAGCAGCCCAGACGGCTACTATGGCTACACCTTC. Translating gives CASSPDGYYGYTF.

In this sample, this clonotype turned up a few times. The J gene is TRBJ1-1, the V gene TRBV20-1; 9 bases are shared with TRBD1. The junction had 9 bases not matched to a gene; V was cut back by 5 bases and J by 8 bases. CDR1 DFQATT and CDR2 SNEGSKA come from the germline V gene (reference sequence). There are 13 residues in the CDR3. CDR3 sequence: CSAGKDRGWEAFF. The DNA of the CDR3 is TGCAGTGCTGGCAAGGACAGGGGTTGGGAAGCTTTCTTT.

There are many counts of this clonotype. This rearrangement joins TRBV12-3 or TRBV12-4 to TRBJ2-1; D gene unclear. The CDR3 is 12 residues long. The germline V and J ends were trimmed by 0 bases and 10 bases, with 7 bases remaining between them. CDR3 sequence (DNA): TGTGCCAGCAGTTTAGCACCCGTAGAGCAGTTCTTC. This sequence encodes CASSLAPVEQFF.

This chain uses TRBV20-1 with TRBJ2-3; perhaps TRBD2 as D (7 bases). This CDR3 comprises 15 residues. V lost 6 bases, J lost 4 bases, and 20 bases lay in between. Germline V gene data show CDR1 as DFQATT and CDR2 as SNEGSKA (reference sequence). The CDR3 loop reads CSAPRQWGGADTQYF. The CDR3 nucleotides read TGCAGTGCCCCGAGGCAGTGGGGGGGCGCAGATACGCAGTATTTT.

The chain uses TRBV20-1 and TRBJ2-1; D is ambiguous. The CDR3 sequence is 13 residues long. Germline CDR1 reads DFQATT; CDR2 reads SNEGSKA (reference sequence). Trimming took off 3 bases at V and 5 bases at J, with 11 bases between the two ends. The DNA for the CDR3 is TGCAGTGCTAGGTCTCGGTCAAACAATGAGCAGTTCTTC. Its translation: CSARSRSNNEQFF.

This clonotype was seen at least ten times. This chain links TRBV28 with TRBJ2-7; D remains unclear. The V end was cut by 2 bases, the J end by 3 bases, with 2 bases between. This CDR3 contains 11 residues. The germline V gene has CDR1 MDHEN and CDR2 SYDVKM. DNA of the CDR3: TGTGCCAGCAGTTTAATCTACGAGCAGTACTTC. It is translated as CASSLIYEQYF.

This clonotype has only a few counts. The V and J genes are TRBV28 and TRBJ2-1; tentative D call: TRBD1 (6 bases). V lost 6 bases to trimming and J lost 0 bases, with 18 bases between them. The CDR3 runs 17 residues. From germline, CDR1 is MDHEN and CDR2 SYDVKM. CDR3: CASSRNRELSSYNEQFF. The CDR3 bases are TGTGCCAGCAGCCGCAACAGGGAATTAAGCTCCTACAATGAGCAGTTCTTC. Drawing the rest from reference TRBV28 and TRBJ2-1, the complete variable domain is DVKVTQSSRYLVKRTGEKVFLECVQDMDHENMFWYRQDPGLGLRLIYFSYDVKMKEKGDIPEGYSVSREKKERFSLILESASTNQTSMYLCASSRNRELSSYNEQFFGPGTRLTVL.

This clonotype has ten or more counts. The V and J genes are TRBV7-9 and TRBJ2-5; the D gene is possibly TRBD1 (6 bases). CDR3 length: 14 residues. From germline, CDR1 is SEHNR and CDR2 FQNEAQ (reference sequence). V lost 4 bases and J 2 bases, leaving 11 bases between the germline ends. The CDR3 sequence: CASSSGQLQETQYF. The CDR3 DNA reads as TGTGCCAGCAGCTCAGGACAGTTACAAGAGACCCAGTACTTC.

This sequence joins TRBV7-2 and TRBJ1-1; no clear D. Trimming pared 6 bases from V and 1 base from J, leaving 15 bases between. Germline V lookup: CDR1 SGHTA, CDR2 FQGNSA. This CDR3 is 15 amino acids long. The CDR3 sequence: CASRPLAGTNTEAFF. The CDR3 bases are TGTGCCAGCAGACCCTTGGCGGGTACGAACACTGAAGCTTTCTTT.

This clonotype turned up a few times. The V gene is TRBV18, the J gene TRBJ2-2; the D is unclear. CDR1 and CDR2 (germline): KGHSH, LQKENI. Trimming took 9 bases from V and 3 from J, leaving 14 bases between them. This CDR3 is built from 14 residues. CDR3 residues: CASQVNSDTGELFF. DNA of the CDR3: TGTGCCAGTCAGGTCAACTCAGACACCGGGGAGCTGTTTTTT.

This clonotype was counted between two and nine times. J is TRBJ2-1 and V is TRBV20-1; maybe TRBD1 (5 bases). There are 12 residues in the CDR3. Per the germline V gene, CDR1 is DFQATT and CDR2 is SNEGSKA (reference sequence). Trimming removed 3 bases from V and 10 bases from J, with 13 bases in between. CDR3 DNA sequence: TGCAGTGCTAGCTGGGGCAGGCGGGAGCAGTTCTTC. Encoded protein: CSASWGRREQFF.

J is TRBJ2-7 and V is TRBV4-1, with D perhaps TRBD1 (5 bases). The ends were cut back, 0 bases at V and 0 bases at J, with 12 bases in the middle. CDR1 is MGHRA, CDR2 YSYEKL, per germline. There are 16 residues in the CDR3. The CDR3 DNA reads TGCGCCAGCAGCCAAGATCCGACAGAGACCTCCTACGAGCAGTACTTC. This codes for CASSQDPTETSYEQYF.